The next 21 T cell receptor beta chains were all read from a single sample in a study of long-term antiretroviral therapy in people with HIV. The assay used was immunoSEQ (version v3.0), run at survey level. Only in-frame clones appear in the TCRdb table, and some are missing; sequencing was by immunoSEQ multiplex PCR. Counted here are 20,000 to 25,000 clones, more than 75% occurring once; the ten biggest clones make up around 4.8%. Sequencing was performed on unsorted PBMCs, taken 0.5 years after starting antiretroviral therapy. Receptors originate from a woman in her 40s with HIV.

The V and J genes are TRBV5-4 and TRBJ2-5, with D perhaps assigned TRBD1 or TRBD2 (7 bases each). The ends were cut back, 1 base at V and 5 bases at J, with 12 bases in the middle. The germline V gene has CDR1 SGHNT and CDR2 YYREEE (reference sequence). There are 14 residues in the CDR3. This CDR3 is CASSLTGEGETQYF. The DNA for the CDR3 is TGTGCCAGCAGCTTGACAGGGGAGGGCGAGACCCAGTACTTC.

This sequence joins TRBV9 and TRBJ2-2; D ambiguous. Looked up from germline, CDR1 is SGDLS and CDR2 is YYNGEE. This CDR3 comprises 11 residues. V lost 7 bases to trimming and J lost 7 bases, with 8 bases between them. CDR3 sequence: CASSIDGELFF. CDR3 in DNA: TGTGCCAGCTCCATTGACGGGGAGCTGTTTTTT.

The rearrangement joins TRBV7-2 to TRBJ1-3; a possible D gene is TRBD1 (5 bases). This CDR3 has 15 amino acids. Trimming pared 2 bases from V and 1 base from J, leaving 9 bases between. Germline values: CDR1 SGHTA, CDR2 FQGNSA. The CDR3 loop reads CASSLQGNSGNTIYF. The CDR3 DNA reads TGTGCCAGCAGCTTACAGGGAAATTCTGGAAACACCATATATTTT. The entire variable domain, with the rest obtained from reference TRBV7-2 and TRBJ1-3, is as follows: GAGVSQSPSNKVTEKGKDVELRCDPISGHTALYWYRQSLGQGLEFLIYFQGNSAPDKSGLPSDRFSAERTGGSVSTLTIQRTQQEDSAVYLCASSLQGNSGNTIYFGEGSWLTVV.

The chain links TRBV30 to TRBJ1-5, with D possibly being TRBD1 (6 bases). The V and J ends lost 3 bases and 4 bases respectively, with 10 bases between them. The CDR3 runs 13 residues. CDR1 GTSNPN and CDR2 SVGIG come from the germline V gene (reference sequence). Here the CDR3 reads CAWSGGGNQPQHF. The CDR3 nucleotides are TGTGCCTGGAGCGGGGGCGGGAATCAGCCCCAGCATTTT.

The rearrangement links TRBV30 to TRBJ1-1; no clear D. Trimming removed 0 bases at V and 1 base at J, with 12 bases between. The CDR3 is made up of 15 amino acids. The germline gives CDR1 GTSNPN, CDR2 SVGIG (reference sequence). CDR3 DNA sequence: TGTGCCTGGAGTGTACTCGGCACAGCGAACACTGAAGCTTTCTTT. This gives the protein CAWSVLGTANTEAFF.

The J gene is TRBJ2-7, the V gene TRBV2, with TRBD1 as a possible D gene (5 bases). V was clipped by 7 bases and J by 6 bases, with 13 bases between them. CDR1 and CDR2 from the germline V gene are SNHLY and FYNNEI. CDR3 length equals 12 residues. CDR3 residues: CASTPGLGEQYF. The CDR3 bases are TGTGCCAGCACTCCAGGGCTTGGCGAGCAGTACTTC.

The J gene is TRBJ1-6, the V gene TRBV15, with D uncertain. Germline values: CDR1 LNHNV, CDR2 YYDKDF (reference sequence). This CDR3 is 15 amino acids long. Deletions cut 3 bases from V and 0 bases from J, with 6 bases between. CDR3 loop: CATSSQSSYNSPLHF. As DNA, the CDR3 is TGTGCCACCAGCAGTCAGAGCTCCTATAATTCACCCCTCCACTTT.

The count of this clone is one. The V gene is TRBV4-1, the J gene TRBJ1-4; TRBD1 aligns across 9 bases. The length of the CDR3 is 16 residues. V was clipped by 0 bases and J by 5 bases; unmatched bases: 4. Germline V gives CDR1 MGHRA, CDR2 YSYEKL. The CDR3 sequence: CASSQEGGTGNEKLFF. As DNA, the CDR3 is TGCGCCAGCAGCCAAGAAGGGGGGACAGGGAATGAAAAACTGTTTTTT.

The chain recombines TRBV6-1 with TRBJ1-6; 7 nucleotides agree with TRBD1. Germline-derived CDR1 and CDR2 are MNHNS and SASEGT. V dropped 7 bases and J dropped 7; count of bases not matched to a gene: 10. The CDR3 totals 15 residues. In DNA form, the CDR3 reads TGTGCCAGCATTAGGGGGCGCGATCTGAATTCACCCCTCCACTTT. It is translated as CASIRGRDLNSPLHF.

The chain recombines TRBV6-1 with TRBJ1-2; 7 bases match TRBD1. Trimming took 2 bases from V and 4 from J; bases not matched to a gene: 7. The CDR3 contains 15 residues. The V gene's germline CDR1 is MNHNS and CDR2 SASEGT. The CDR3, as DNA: TGTGCCAGCAGTGAATCACGGGGACAGTCCTATGGCTACACCTTC. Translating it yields CASSESRGQSYGYTF.

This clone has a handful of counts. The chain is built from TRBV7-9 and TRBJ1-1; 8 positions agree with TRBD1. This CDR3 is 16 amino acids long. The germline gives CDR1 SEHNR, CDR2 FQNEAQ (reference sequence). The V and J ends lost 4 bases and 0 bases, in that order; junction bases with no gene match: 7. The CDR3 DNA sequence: TGTGCCAGCAGCTCTACAGGGGGAGTTTTGAACACTGAAGCTTTCTTT. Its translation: CASSSTGGVLNTEAFF.

CDR3 amino acids: CATSERGWVGSGANVLTF. The CDR3 DNA reads TGTGCCACCAGCGAGAGGGGATGGGTAGGGTCTGGGGCCAACGTCCTGACTTTC. The chain is built from TRBV15 and TRBJ2-6; D is tentatively TRBD1 or TRBD2 (5 bases each). Germline values: CDR1 LNHNV, CDR2 YYDKDF (reference sequence). Trimming stripped 5 bases from V and 1 base from J, with 18 bases between. The CDR3 runs to 18 residues.

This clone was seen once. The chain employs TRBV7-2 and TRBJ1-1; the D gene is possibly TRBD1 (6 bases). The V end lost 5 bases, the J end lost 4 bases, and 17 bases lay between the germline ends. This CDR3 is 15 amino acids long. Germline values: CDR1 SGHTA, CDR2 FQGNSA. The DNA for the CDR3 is TGTGCCAGCAGCGGGGCTCTGGGGGCTTTCACTGAAGCTTTCTTT. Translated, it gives CASSGALGAFTEAFF.

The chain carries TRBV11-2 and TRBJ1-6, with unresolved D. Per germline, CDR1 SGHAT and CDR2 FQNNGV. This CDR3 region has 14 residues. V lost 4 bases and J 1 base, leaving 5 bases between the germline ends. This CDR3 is CASSSQSYNSPLHF. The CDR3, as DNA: TGTGCCAGCAGCTCGCAGTCCTATAATTCACCCCTCCACTTT.

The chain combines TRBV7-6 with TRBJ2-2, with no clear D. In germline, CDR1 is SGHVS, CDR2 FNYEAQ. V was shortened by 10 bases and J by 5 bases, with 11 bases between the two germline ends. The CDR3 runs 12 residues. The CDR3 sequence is CATIARTGELFF. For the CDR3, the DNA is TGTGCCACCATAGCCAGGACCGGGGAGCTGTTTTTT. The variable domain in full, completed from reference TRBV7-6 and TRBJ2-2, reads GAGVSQSPRYKVTKRGQDVALRCDPISGHVSLYWYRQALGQGPEFLTYFNYEAQQDKSGLPNDRFSAERPEGSISTLTIQRTEQRDSAMYRCATIARTGELFFGEGSRLTVL.

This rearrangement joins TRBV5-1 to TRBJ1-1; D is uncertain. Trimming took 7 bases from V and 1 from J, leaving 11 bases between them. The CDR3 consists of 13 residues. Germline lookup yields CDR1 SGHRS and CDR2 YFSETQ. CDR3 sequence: CASAHQENTEAFF. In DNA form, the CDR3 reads TGCGCCAGCGCTCATCAGGAGAACACTGAAGCTTTCTTT.

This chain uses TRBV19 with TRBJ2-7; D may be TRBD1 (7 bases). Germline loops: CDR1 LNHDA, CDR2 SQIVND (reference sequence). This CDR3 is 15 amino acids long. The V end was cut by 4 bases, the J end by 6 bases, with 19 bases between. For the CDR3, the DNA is TGTGCCAGTAGTAGGACAGGCTTACTAGCTAGCGAGCAGTACTTC. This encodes CASSRTGLLASEQYF.

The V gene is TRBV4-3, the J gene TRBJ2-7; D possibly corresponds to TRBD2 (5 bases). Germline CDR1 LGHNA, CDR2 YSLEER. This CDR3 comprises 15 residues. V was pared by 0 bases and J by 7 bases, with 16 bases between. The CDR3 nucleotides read TGCGCCAGCAGCCAAGATAGCTGGGCGACGGGGGAGCAGTACTTC. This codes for CASSQDSWATGEQYF.

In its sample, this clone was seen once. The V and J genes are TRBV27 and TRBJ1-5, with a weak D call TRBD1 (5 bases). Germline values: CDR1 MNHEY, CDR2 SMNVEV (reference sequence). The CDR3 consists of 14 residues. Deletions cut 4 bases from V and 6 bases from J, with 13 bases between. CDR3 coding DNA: TGTGCCAGCAGTTCCGCAGGGTTTCGTCAGCCCCAGCATTTT. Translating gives CASSSAGFRQPQHF.

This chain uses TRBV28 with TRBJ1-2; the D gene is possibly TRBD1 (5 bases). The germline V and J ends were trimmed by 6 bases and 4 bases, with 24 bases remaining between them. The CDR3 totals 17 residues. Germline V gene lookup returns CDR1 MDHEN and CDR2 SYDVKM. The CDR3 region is CASSPTGPARFSYGYTF. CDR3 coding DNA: TGTGCCAGCAGCCCCACAGGACCTGCTAGGTTCAGCTATGGCTACACCTTC.

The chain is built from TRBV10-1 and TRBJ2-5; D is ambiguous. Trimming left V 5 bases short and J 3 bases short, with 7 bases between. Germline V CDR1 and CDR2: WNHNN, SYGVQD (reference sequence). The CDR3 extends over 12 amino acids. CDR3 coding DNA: TGCGCCAGCAGTACAGCGAAAGAGACCCAGTACTTC. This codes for CASSTAKETQYF.